The clone carrying this T cell receptor (beta chain) occurred once. Its matching antigen is unknown. The sample belongs to a study of shared clonotypes between healthy human individuals. About the study: Donors, aged 18 to 49, were a couple of women and three men. General study points: Only blood was sampled; tissue repertoires likely differ.

Every subset had its genomic DNA shared out evenly among several immunoSEQ plates. For unsorted PBMC, 250 to 350 ng DNA per replicate equaled tens of thousands of T cell genomes. Produced via immunoSEQ multiplex PCR; TCRdb's table is partial and in-frame only. Here the sample spans some 480,000 clones, 79% being singletons. Trimming removed 3 bases from V and 0 bases from J; junction bases left unmatched: 12. The CDR3 covers 19 residues. From germline, CDR1 is SGHRS and CDR2 YFSETQ. Sequenced sample: PBMCs. The chain links TRBV5-1 to TRBJ2-6, with 7 bases identical to TRBD1. The receptor was isolated from a middle-aged woman in good health. Some clones in this sample may be carry-over from other donors' samples. CDR3 amino acids: CASSSPLTGYRSGANVLTF. CDR3 nucleotide sequence: TGCGCCAGCAGCTCACCTTTGACAGGGTATCGCTCTGGGGCCAACGTCCTGACTTTC.